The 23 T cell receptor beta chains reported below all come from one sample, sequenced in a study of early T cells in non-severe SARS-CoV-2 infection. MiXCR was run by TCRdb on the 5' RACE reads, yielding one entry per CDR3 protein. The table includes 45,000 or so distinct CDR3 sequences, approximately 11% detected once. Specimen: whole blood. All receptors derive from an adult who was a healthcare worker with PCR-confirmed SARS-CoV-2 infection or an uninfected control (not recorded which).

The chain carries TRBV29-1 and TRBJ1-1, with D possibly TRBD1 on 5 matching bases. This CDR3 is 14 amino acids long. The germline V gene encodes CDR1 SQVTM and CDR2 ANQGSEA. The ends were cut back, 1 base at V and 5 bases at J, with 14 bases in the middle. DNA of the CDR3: TGCAGCGTTGAAGGTCATCCAGGGAGAACTGAAGCTTTCTTT. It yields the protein CSVEGHPGRTEAFF.

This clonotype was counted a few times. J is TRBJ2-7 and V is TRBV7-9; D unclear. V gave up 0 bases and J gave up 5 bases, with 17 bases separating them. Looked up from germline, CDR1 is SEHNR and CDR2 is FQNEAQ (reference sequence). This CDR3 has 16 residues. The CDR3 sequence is CASSLAYGRAANEQYF. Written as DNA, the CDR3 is TGTGCCAGCAGCTTAGCGTACGGGCGCGCCGCTAACGAGCAGTACTTC.

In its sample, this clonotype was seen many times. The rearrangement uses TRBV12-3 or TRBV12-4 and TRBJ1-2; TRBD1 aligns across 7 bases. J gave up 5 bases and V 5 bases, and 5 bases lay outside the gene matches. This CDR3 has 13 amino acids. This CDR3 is CASSQDRTYGYTF. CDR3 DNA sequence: TGTGCCAGCAGTCAGGACAGGACTTATGGCTACACCTTC.

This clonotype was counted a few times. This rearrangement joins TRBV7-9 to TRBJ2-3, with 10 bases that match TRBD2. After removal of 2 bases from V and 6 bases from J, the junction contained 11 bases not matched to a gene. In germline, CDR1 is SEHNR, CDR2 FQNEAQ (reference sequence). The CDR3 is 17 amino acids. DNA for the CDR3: TGTGCCAGCAGCTTACCTAGCGGGGGTGGAGTTTCGGATACGCAGTATTTT. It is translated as CASSLPSGGGVSDTQYF.

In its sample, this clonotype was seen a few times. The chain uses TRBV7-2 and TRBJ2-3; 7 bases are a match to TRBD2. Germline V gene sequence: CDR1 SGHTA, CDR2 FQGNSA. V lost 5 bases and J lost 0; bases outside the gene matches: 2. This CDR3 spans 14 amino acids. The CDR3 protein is CASSRLASTDTQYF. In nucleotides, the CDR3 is TGTGCCAGCAGCCGACTAGCCAGCACAGATACGCAGTATTTT.

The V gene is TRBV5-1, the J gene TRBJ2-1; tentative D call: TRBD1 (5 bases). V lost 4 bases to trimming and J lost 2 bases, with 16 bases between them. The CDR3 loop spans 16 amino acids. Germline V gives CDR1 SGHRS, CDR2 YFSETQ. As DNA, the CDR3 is TGCGCCAGCAGCCCGTTTAGGGGTCCTACCTACAATGAGCAGTTCTTC. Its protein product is CASSPFRGPTYNEQFF.

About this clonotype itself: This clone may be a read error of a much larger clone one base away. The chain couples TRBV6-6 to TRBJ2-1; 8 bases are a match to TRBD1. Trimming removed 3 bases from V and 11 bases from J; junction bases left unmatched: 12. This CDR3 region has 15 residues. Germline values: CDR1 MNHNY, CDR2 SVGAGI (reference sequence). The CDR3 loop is CASSYKEDRVNKQFF. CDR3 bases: TGTGCCAGCAGTTATAAGGAGGACAGGGTTAATAAGCAGTTCTTC.

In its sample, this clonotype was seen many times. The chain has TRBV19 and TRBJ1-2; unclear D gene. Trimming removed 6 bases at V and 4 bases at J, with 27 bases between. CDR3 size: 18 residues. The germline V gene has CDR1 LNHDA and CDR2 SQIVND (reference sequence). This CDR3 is CASSPPLGRANSTYGYTF. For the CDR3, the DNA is TGTGCCAGTAGCCCCCCATTGGGGAGGGCTAACTCGACCTATGGCTACACCTTC.

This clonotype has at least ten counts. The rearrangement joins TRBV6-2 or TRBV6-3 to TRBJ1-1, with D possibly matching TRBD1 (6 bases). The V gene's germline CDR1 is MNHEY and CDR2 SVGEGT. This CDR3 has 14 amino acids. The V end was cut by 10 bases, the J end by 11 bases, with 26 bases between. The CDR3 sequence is CAITRAGTPLGAFF. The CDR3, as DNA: TGTGCCATCACCCGAGCCGGGACACCCCTTGGCGCTTTCTTT.

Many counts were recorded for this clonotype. CDR3: CASSEESEGTGELFF. The CDR3 coding sequence is TGTGCCAGCAGTGAAGAATCCGAGGGGACCGGGGAGCTGTTTTTT. This chain uses TRBV2 with TRBJ2-2; TRBD1 or TRBD2 may be the D gene (5 bases each). Trimming removed 1 base from V and 5 bases from J, with 11 bases in between. The CDR3 consists of 15 residues. Germline V gene data show CDR1 as SNHLY and CDR2 as FYNNEI.

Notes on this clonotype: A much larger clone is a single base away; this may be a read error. The DNA of the CDR3 is TGTGTCAGCAGTTCCCGCCCGACCGGGGAGCTGTTTTTT. This codes for CVSSSRPTGELFF. The gene calls are TRBV7-2 and TRBJ2-2; no reliable D call. The germline V gene encodes CDR1 SGHTA and CDR2 FQGNSA. The CDR3 runs 13 residues.

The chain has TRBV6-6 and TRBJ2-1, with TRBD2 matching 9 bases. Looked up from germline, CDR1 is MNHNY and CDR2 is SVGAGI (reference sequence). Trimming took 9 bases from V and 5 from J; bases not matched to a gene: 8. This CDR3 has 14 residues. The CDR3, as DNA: TGTGCCAGTATGCTAGCGGGGCGCAACAATGAGCAGTTCTTC. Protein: CASMLAGRNNEQFF.

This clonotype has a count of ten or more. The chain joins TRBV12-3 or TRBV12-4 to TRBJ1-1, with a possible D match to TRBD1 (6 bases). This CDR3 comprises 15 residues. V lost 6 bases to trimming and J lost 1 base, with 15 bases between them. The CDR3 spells CASRRDVGANTEAFF. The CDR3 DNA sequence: TGTGCCAGCAGAAGGGACGTGGGGGCGAACACTGAAGCTTTCTTT.

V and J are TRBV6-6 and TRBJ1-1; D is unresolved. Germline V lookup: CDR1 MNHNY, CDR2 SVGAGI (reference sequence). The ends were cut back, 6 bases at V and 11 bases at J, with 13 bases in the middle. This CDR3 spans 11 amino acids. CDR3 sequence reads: CASREGAVAFF. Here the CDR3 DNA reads TGTGCCAGCAGGGAGGGTGCGGTGGCTTTCTTT.

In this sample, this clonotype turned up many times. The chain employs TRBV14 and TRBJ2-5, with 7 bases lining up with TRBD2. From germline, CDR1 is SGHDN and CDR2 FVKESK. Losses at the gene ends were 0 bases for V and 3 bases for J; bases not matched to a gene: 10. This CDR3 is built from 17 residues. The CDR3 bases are TGTGCCAGCAGCCAAGATGGTCTGACTAGCAAGGAAGAGACCCAGTACTTC. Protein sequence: CASSQDGLTSKEETQYF.

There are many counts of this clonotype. The CDR3 region has the DNA TGTGCCAGCAGTGAGGCAGTCGAAAAACTGTTTTTT. It is translated as CASSEAVEKLFF. The V call is TRBV2, the J call TRBJ1-4; D gene ambiguous. CDR1 is SNHLY and CDR2 is FYNNEI in the germline V gene. The CDR3 extends over 12 amino acids. V lost 3 bases and J lost 8, with 7 bases in between.

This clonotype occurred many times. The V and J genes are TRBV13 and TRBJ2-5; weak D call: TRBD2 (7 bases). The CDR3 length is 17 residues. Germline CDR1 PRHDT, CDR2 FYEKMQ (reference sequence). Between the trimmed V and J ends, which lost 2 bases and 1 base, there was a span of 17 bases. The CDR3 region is CASSLSDTAGAQETQYF. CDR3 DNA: TGTGCCAGCAGCTTAAGCGATACCGCGGGGGCCCAAGAGACCCAGTACTTC.

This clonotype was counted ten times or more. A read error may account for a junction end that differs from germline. This chain's CDR3 is CASRLAGATDTQYF. Written as DNA, the CDR3 is TGTGCCAGCAGGTTAGCGGGCGCCACAGATACGCAGTATTTT. The chain has TRBV12-3 or TRBV12-4 and TRBJ2-3, with TRBD2 matching 7 bases. CDR3 length: 14 amino acids.

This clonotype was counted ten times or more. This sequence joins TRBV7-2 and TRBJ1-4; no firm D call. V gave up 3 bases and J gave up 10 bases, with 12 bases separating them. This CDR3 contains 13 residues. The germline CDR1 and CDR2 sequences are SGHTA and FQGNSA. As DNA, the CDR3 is TGTGCCAGCAGCTTCAAGGGATCCCGAAAACTGTTTTTT. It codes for CASSFKGSRKLFF.

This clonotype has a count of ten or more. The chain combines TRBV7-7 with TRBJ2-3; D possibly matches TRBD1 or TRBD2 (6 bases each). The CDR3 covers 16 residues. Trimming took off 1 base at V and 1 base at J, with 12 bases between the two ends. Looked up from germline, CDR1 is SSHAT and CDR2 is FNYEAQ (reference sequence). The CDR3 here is CASSLGGARGTDTQYF. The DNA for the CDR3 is TGTGCCAGCAGCTTAGGGGGGGCCCGTGGCACAGATACGCAGTATTTT. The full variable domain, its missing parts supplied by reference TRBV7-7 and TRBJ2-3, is GAGVSQSPRYKVTKRGQDVTLRCDPISSHATLYWYQQALGQGPEFLTYFNYEAQPDKSGLPSDRFSAERPEGSISTLTIQRTEQRDSAMYRCASSLGGARGTDTQYFGPGTRLTVL.

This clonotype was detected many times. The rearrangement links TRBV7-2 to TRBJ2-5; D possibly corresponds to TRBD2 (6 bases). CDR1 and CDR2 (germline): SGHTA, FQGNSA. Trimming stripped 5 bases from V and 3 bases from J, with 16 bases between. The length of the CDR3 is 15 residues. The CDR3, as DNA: TGTGCCAGCAGCCCAGGACTACTCGGAGAAGAGACCCAGTACTTC. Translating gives CASSPGLLGEETQYF.

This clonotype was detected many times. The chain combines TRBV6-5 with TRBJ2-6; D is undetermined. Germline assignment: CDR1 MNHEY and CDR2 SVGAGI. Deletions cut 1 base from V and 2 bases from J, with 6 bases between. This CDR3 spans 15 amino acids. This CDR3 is CASSYLGPGANVLTF. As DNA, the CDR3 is TGTGCCAGCAGTTACTTGGGCCCTGGGGCCAACGTCCTGACTTTC.

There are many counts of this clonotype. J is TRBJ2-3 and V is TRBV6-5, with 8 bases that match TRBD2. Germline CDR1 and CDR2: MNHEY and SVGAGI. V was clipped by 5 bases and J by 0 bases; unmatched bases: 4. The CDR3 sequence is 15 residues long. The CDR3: CASSQSGRSTDTQYF. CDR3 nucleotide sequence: TGTGCCAGCAGTCAGAGCGGGAGAAGCACAGATACGCAGTATTTT.